Each of the 24 T cell receptor beta chains below was sequenced from the same sample in a study of shared clonotypes between healthy human individuals. Sequencing used immunoSEQ multiplex PCR; TCRdb keeps in-frame clones, though not all of them. The sample yields approximately 400,000 clones, 96% seen once. Material for sequencing was memory CD8+ T cells sorted from blood. The sample's subset: CD45RO+ cells pooled with CCR7-negative TemRA cells. These receptor sequences come from a man aged 25-45 years in good health.

About this clone itself: Distinct nucleotide sequences in the sample also encode this CDR3. The chain employs TRBV29-1 and TRBJ2-4; D is undetermined. CDR1 SQVTM and CDR2 ANQGSEA come from the germline V gene. This CDR3 region has 13 residues. V was shortened by 3 bases and J by 6 bases, with 12 bases between the two germline ends. This CDR3 reads CSVEGGSGNIQYF. The CDR3 DNA follows: TGCAGCGTTGAGGGCGGTTCGGGAAACATTCAGTACTTC.

The chain couples TRBV19 to TRBJ2-2; D might be TRBD1 (6 bases). The CDR3 is 13 amino acids. The germline V and J ends were trimmed by 6 bases and 5 bases, with 10 bases remaining between them. In germline, CDR1 is LNHDA, CDR2 SQIVND (reference sequence). DNA of the CDR3: TGTGCCAGTAGCAACAGGGCTACCGGGGAGCTGTTTTTT. This translates into CASSNRATGELFF.

The gene calls are TRBV5-1 and TRBJ1-4; D unresolved. The germline V and J ends were trimmed by 1 base and 0 bases, with 10 bases remaining between them. The CDR3 runs to 16 residues. Germline V gives CDR1 SGHRS, CDR2 YFSETQ. CDR3 DNA sequence: TGCGCCAGCAGCTTGATGGTGAGGGCAACTAATGAAAAACTGTTTTTT. Translated, it gives CASSLMVRATNEKLFF.

The chain carries TRBV7-2 and TRBJ2-7; D is undetermined. The CDR3 sequence is 13 residues long. The germline V and J ends were trimmed by 5 bases and 6 bases, with 14 bases remaining between them. The V gene's germline CDR1 is SGHTA and CDR2 FQGNSA. Here the CDR3 DNA reads TGTGCCAGCAGCACCGCCCTGCCGGCCGAGCAGTACTTC. The encoded protein is CASSTALPAEQYF.

The CDR3 DNA follows: TGTGCCAGCAGTTTTAGCAGCTCCTACGAGCAGTACTTC. Its protein product is CASSFSSSYEQYF. The chain recombines TRBV27 with TRBJ2-7; no firm D call. Trimming took off 3 bases at V and 0 bases at J, with 6 bases between the two ends. Per germline, CDR1 MNHEY and CDR2 SMNVEV (reference sequence). The length of the CDR3 is 13 residues.

The sample holds one count of this clone. The J gene is TRBJ2-1, the V gene TRBV15, with TRBD2 identical over 8 bases. The germline V gene encodes CDR1 LNHNV and CDR2 YYDKDF (reference sequence). CDR3 length: 14 residues. Trimming cost V 1 base and J 4 bases; bases outside gene matches: 0. The CDR3, as DNA: TGTGCCACCAGCAGAGTAGCGGGGTACAATGAGCAGTTCTTC. Its translation is CATSRVAGYNEQFF.

V gene TRBV9 combines with J gene TRBJ2-1, with TRBD2 matching 11 bases. Germline V gene lookup returns CDR1 SGDLS and CDR2 YYNGEE. Losses at the gene ends were 4 bases for V and 7 bases for J; bases not matched to a gene: 7. This CDR3 comprises 15 residues. CDR3 coding DNA: TGTGCCAGCAGCCAAACTAGCGGGAGTAAAAATGAGCAGTTCTTC. This encodes CASSQTSGSKNEQFF.

This chain uses TRBV29-1 with TRBJ1-2; no definite D call. Germline V gene sequence: CDR1 SQVTM, CDR2 ANQGSEA. Trimming shortened V by 4 bases and J by 4 bases, and 13 bases separated the two germline ends. The CDR3 runs 13 residues. The CDR3 protein is CSVAGVPPYGYTF. CDR3 coding DNA: TGCAGCGTTGCTGGCGTTCCTCCCTATGGCTACACCTTC.

On this clone: The junction shows a germline mismatch at one end, possibly a read error. The rearrangement joins TRBV7-7 to TRBJ2-3; 8 bases fit TRBD2. Germline V gives CDR1 SSHAT, CDR2 FNYEAQ (reference sequence). This CDR3 comprises 20 residues. The CDR3: CASSLLERLICSGITDTQYF. The CDR3 bases are TGTGCTAGCAGCTTATTGGAGAGACTAATTTGTAGCGGGATTACAGATACGCAGTATTTT.

The chain combines TRBV5-1 with TRBJ2-7, with a possible D match to TRBD2 (5 bases). Trimming shortened V by 1 base and J by 5 bases, and 13 bases separated the two germline ends. This CDR3 region has 14 residues. Looked up from germline, CDR1 is SGHRS and CDR2 is YFSETQ. This chain's CDR3 is CASSLRGRGDEQYF. CDR3 in DNA: TGCGCCAGCAGCTTGAGAGGGAGAGGCGACGAGCAGTACTTC.

The chain links TRBV11-3 to TRBJ2-4; D perhaps matches TRBD2 (5 bases). This CDR3 is 13 amino acids long. The V end lost 5 bases, the J end lost 8 bases, and 13 bases lay between the germline ends. Germline values: CDR1 SGHNT, CDR2 YENEEA. Here the CDR3 reads CASSPGVRDIQYF. The CDR3 DNA sequence: TGTGCCAGCAGCCCCGGGGTGAGAGACATTCAGTACTTC.

CDR3 sequence (DNA): TGTGCCAGCAGCCCTGGCAGGGCCAACTATGGCTACACCTTC. Protein sequence: CASSPGRANYGYTF. The chain is built from TRBV28 and TRBJ1-2; D is perhaps TRBD1 (5 bases). The CDR3 has 14 residues. The germline V and J ends were trimmed by 6 bases and 2 bases, with 13 bases remaining between them. CDR1 and CDR2 from the germline V gene are MDHEN and SYDVKM.

In the case of this clone: A junction boundary mismatches the germline segment, possibly from a read error. The genes are TRBV7-7 and TRBJ2-7, with D possibly TRBD2 on 6 matching bases. The CDR3 loop spans 22 amino acids. Germline V gene data show CDR1 as SSHAT and CDR2 as FNYEAQ (reference sequence). Here the CDR3 DNA reads TGTGCTAGCAGCTTAGAAGGACGCGGTGGCGGGAACCAATTCATCCTAGTCTACGAGCAGTACTTC. This translates into CASSLEGRGGGNQFILVYEQYF.

This clone appeared once. The genes are TRBV11-1 and TRBJ2-1, with TRBD2 matching 10 bases. J was trimmed by 10 bases and V by 8 bases; bases with no gene match: 14. The CDR3 extends over 15 amino acids. Germline V CDR1 and CDR2: SGHAT, FQDESV (reference sequence). CDR3 coding DNA: TGTGCCAGCGGCATTGGTCTAGCGGGAGTATCGGAGCAGTTCTTC. Translated: CASGIGLAGVSEQFF.

The genes are TRBV5-4 and TRBJ2-7; possibly TRBD1 for D (5 bases). The V and J ends lost 3 bases and 1 base respectively, with 11 bases between them. Germline loops: CDR1 SGHNT, CDR2 YYREEE (reference sequence). CDR3 size: 14 residues. In DNA, the CDR3 is TGTGCCAGCAGCTCGAAACAGGAGTCCTACGAGCAGTACTTC. This sequence encodes CASSSKQESYEQYF.

This chain joins TRBV19 and TRBJ1-3; D gene ambiguous. Trimming removed 3 bases at V and 3 bases at J, with 6 bases between. CDR1 and CDR2 (germline): LNHDA, SQIVND (reference sequence). The CDR3 totals 13 residues. DNA for the CDR3: TGTGCCAGTAGTATCACGGTTGGAAACACCATATATTTT. Its protein product is CASSITVGNTIYF.

The gene calls are TRBV28 and TRBJ2-7; the D is unclear. The CDR3 loop spans 13 amino acids. V lost 5 bases and J lost 3, with 11 bases in between. Germline CDR1 and CDR2: MDHEN and SYDVKM. The CDR3 nucleotides are TGTGCCAGCAGTGTAATGGGTAGCTACGAGCAGTACTTC. Residues: CASSVMGSYEQYF.

The chain joins TRBV7-2 to TRBJ2-5; D is unclear. The CDR3 length is 16 residues. Germline lookup yields CDR1 SGHTA and CDR2 FQGNSA. The V and J ends lost 2 bases and 5 bases respectively, with 18 bases between them. This CDR3 reads CASSLSALGPLETQYF. Written as DNA, the CDR3 is TGTGCCAGCAGCTTATCGGCCTTAGGCCCATTGGAGACCCAGTACTTC.

V is TRBV7-9 and J is TRBJ1-2, with D maybe TRBD1 (5 bases). Trimming removed 1 base at V and 6 bases at J, with 15 bases between. The CDR3 runs 15 residues. Germline V CDR1 and CDR2: SEHNR, FQNEAQ (reference sequence). CDR3: CASSLGSGTANGYTF. The CDR3 bases are TGTGCCAGCAGCTTAGGTTCCGGGACCGCTAATGGCTACACCTTC.

The V call is TRBV7-9, the J call TRBJ2-6; D possibly matches TRBD1 or TRBD2 (5 bases each). CDR1 is SEHNR, CDR2 FQNEAQ, per germline (reference sequence). There are 16 residues in the CDR3. The V and J ends lost 3 bases and 5 bases respectively, with 14 bases between them. This CDR3 is CASSFGTALWANVLTF. CDR3 DNA sequence: TGTGCCAGCAGCTTCGGGACGGCCCTCTGGGCCAACGTCCTGACTTTC.

The V gene is TRBV6-6, the J gene TRBJ2-2; D tentatively reads TRBD1 or TRBD2 (5 bases each). Germline-derived CDR1 and CDR2 are MNHNY and SVGAGI (reference sequence). Trimming left V 0 bases short and J 3 bases short, with 11 bases between. This CDR3 has 16 residues. CDR3 DNA sequence: TGTGCCAGCAGTTACTCGTTTGGGACGTACACCGGGGAGCTGTTTTTT. The encoded protein is CASSYSFGTYTGELFF.

V is TRBV2 and J is TRBJ1-5, with TRBD1 matching 11 bases. Trimming at V came to 6 bases and at J to 6 bases, leaving 7 bases not matched to a gene. CDR1 is SNHLY and CDR2 is FYNNEI in the germline V gene. The CDR3 is 15 residues long. Here the CDR3 reads CASRAGDRGSQPQHF. The CDR3 nucleotides read TGTGCCAGCAGGGCCGGGGACAGGGGGAGTCAGCCCCAGCATTTT.

This sequence joins TRBV7-9 and TRBJ2-5, with TRBD2 matching 7 bases. V trimming: 2 bases; J trimming: 1 base; junction bases outside the gene matches: 4. Germline V lookup: CDR1 SEHNR, CDR2 FQNEAQ (reference sequence). CDR3 length equals 15 residues. CDR3 residues: CASSLRGVIQETQYF. CDR3 DNA sequence: TGTGCCAGCAGCTTACGGGGGGTAATCCAAGAGACCCAGTACTTC.

The chain couples TRBV6-5 to TRBJ1-2; D is possibly TRBD1 (5 bases). CDR1 is MNHEY, CDR2 SVGAGI, per germline. Trimming shortened V by 2 bases and J by 8 bases, and 12 bases separated the two germline ends. The CDR3 contains 13 residues. CDR3 coding DNA: TGTGCCAGCAGTTACCAGGGACGGTACGGCTACACCTTC. As protein: CASSYQGRYGYTF.